The 23 T cell receptor beta chains presented below share a single source sample, sequenced in a study of OX40 agonist ivuxolimab in advanced cancers. Data came from immunoSEQ multiplex PCR; TCRdb stores just in-frame clones and leaves some out. This table holds over 45,000 clones, around 89% found once. This material consisted of CD4+ or CD8+ T cells sorted from blood, taken in a trial of the OX40 agonist ivuxolimab. These TCRs come from an adult with an advanced solid tumor such as melanoma, head and neck, liver or kidney cancer.

J is TRBJ2-7 and V is TRBV27; 9 nucleotides match TRBD2. Germline CDR1 and CDR2: MNHEY and SMNVEV (reference sequence). The CDR3 runs 14 residues. V dropped 3 bases and J dropped 2; count of bases not matched to a gene: 2. CDR3 nucleotide sequence: TGTGCCAGCAGTTTTAGCGGGAGTGCCTACGAGCAGTACTTC. The encoded protein is CASSFSGSAYEQYF.

V and J are TRBV2 and TRBJ1-2; D unresolved. V lost 4 bases and J 9 bases, leaving 0 bases between the germline ends. The CDR3 runs 8 residues. Per germline, CDR1 SNHLY and CDR2 FYNNEI. The CDR3 nucleotides are TGTGCCAGCAGTGGCTACACCTTC. Residues: CASSGYTF. The variable domain in full, completed from reference TRBV2 and TRBJ1-2, reads EPEVTQTPSHQVTQMGQEVILRCVPISNHLYFYWYRQILGQKVEFLVSFYNNEISEKSEIFDDQFSVERPDGSNFTLKIRSTKLEDSAMYFCASSGYTFGSGTRLTVV.

The chain is built from TRBV5-1 and TRBJ2-1; 12 positions match TRBD2. Trimming cost V 0 bases and J 3 bases; bases outside gene matches: 4. CDR3 length: 17 residues. Looked up from germline, CDR1 is SGHRS and CDR2 is YFSETQ. The CDR3 DNA reads as TGCGCCAGCAGCTTGGGACTAGCGGGGGCCTTCTACAATGAGCAGTTCTTC. Translating gives CASSLGLAGAFYNEQFF.

V usage is TRBV7-8 and J usage is TRBJ2-7; 7 nucleotides match TRBD2. This CDR3 is 16 amino acids long. The germline V gene encodes CDR1 SGHVS and CDR2 FQNEAQ. V shed 0 bases and J 2 bases; nucleotides not matched to a gene: 7. CDR3 loop: CASSLASGLAAYEQYF. The CDR3 nucleotides are TGTGCCAGCAGCTTAGCGAGCGGGCTAGCGGCCTACGAGCAGTACTTC.

The chain links TRBV28 to TRBJ2-2, with TRBD2 as a possible D gene (5 bases). Trimming removed 6 bases at V and 1 base at J, with 9 bases between. Germline CDR1 is MDHEN and CDR2 is SYDVKM. This CDR3 is built from 14 residues. As DNA, the CDR3 is TGTGCCAGCAGAGGACTCCAGAACACCGGGGAGCTGTTTTTT. This codes for CASRGLQNTGELFF.

The chain carries TRBV9 and TRBJ1-1; D is ambiguous. Between the trimmed V and J ends, which lost 0 bases and 5 bases, there was a span of 8 bases. The CDR3 is 13 amino acids. Germline CDR1 is SGDLS and CDR2 is YYNGEE. DNA for the CDR3: TGTGCCAGCAGCGTAGGAGGGTGGACTGAAGCTTTCTTT. This translates into CASSVGGWTEAFF.

This clone occurred a few times. The chain links TRBV14 to TRBJ1-1; no definite D call. V dropped 3 bases and J dropped 4 bases, with 6 bases sitting between them. CDR1 and CDR2 (germline): SGHDN, FVKESK. The CDR3 has 12 residues. The CDR3 nucleotides are TGTGCCAGCAGCCAGGGGTTCACTGAAGCTTTCTTT. It codes for CASSQGFTEAFF.

This clone has just one count. V gene TRBV9 combines with J gene TRBJ2-1; D perhaps matches TRBD1 (5 bases). The CDR3 runs 11 residues. Germline assignment: CDR1 SGDLS and CDR2 YYNGEE. V lost 4 bases to trimming and J lost 9 bases, with 8 bases between them. CDR3 sequence (DNA): TGTGCCAGCAGCCCAGGGTTTGAGCAGTTCTTC. Translation: CASSPGFEQFF.

This chain joins TRBV28 and TRBJ2-1; 11 nucleotides align to TRBD2. CDR1 and CDR2 (germline): MDHEN, SYDVKM. This CDR3 region has 15 residues. V trimming: 6 bases; J trimming: 7 bases; junction bases outside the gene matches: 8. The CDR3 loop reads CASRPPGLAANEQFF. The CDR3 bases are TGTGCCAGCAGGCCTCCGGGACTAGCGGCTAATGAGCAGTTCTTC.

V usage is TRBV23-1 and J usage is TRBJ1-5; D uncertain. TRBV23-1 is marked as an open reading frame, function uncertain. Between the trimmed V and J ends, which lost 0 bases and 3 bases, there was a span of 12 bases. The CDR3 has 16 amino acids. The CDR3 region is CASSQSGSLYNQPQHF. The CDR3 coding sequence is TGCGCCAGCAGTCAATCTGGCAGTCTATACAATCAGCCCCAGCATTTT.

This clone has just one count. The rearrangement links TRBV2 to TRBJ2-5; 8 bases map to TRBD2. The CDR3 has 13 amino acids. The V gene end was trimmed by 7 bases and the J gene end by 4 bases; junction bases not matched to a gene: 5. CDR1 and CDR2 from the germline V gene are SNHLY and FYNNEI. CDR3 DNA: TGTGCCAGCATAGCGGGGTTTATAGAGACCCAGTACTTC. Its translation is CASIAGFIETQYF. The full variable domain, in which reference TRBV2 and TRBJ2-5 provide the parts outside the CDR3, is EPEVTQTPSHQVTQMGQEVILRCVPISNHLYFYWYRQILGQKVEFLVSFYNNEISEKSEIFDDQFSVERPDGSNFTLKIRSTKLEDSAMYFCASIAGFIETQYFGPGTRLLVL.

This clone was found once. This rearrangement joins TRBV5-1 to TRBJ2-7; D possibly corresponds to TRBD1 (6 bases). The CDR3 totals 16 residues. Trimming cost V 4 bases and J 1 base, with 18 bases left between them. Germline CDR1 reads SGHRS; CDR2 reads YFSETQ. Written as DNA, the CDR3 is TGCGCCAGCAGCACACCTGGGGGCGCCGATTCCTACGAGCAGTACTTC. This encodes CASSTPGGADSYEQYF. Together with reference TRBV5-1 and TRBJ2-7, the CDR3 gives the full variable domain: KAGVTQTPRYLIKTRGQQVTLSCSPISGHRSVSWYQQTPGQGLQFLFEYFSETQRNKGNFPGRFSGRQFSNSRSEMNVSTLELGDSALYLCASSTPGGADSYEQYFGPGTRLTVT.

The chain employs TRBV19 and TRBJ2-1, with D possibly called TRBD1 or TRBD2 (5 bases each). The CDR3 has 15 amino acids. Germline CDR1 is LNHDA and CDR2 is SQIVND (reference sequence). Trimming took off 5 bases at V and 2 bases at J, with 13 bases between the two ends. CDR3 loop: CASSFFGATYNEQFF. The DNA for the CDR3 is TGTGCCAGTAGTTTTTTCGGGGCTACCTACAATGAGCAGTTCTTC.

With respect to this clone: Other DNA sequences from this sample encode an identical CDR3 as well. The chain combines TRBV4-1 with TRBJ2-7, with D hard to call. V gave up 0 bases and J gave up 4 bases, with 4 bases separating them. Germline CDR1 reads MGHRA; CDR2 reads YSYEKL. The CDR3 is 12 amino acids. The CDR3 here is CASSQDGYEQYF. In nucleotides, the CDR3 is TGCGCCAGCAGCCAAGATGGGTACGAGCAGTACTTC.

The gene calls are TRBV14 and TRBJ2-5; D not resolved. The V gene lost 4 bases and the J gene lost 0 bases, with 6 bases spanning the gap. The CDR3 loop spans 13 amino acids. Germline lookup yields CDR1 SGHDN and CDR2 FVKESK. The CDR3 is CASSLPYQETQYF. The CDR3 DNA reads as TGTGCCAGCAGCCTACCGTACCAAGAGACCCAGTACTTC.

The chain has TRBV9 and TRBJ2-1; 10 bases align to TRBD2. Germline V lookup: CDR1 SGDLS, CDR2 YYNGEE. CDR3 size: 16 residues. V shed 2 bases and J 10 bases; nucleotides not matched to a gene: 12. The CDR3 coding sequence is TGTGCCAGCAGCGTGGTAGGACTAGCGGACCTTCAGGAGCAGTTCTTC. As protein: CASSVVGLADLQEQFF.

The rearrangement joins TRBV19 to TRBJ2-7; 8 bases align to TRBD1. The CDR3 sequence is 13 residues long. Germline lookup yields CDR1 LNHDA and CDR2 SQIVND (reference sequence). V trimming: 3 bases; J trimming: 7 bases; junction bases outside the gene matches: 5. The CDR3 DNA follows: TGTGCCAGTAGTATTCAGGGGGCCGGGGAGCAGTACTTC. Amino acid sequence: CASSIQGAGEQYF.

The rearrangement joins TRBV5-1 to TRBJ1-4, with D uncertain. CDR3 length: 15 amino acids. V shed 0 bases and J shed 8 bases, with 14 bases lying between them. The V gene's germline CDR1 is SGHRS and CDR2 YFSETQ. CDR3 region: CASSLERPQAEKLFF. DNA of the CDR3: TGCGCCAGCAGCTTGGAGCGGCCCCAGGCGGAAAAACTGTTTTTT.

V gene TRBV19 combines with J gene TRBJ1-2; the D gene is possibly TRBD1 (5 bases). The ends were cut back, 5 bases at V and 4 bases at J, with 14 bases in the middle. Germline V gene sequence: CDR1 LNHDA, CDR2 SQIVND (reference sequence). The CDR3 spans 14 residues. The CDR3 sequence is CASSLRGSTYGYTF. The CDR3 coding sequence is TGTGCCAGTAGTCTCCGGGGGTCCACCTATGGCTACACCTTC.

This clone was recorded only once. The rearrangement links TRBV2 to TRBJ2-5, with D unresolved. Germline assignment: CDR1 SNHLY and CDR2 FYNNEI. Trimming removed 1 base at V and 2 bases at J, with 14 bases between. The CDR3 extends over 16 amino acids. In DNA form, the CDR3 reads TGTGCCAGCAGTGAAGACGCTAGGACGGAACAAGAGACCCAGTACTTC. This gives the protein CASSEDARTEQETQYF.

DNA for the CDR3: TGTGCCAGCAGCGTTGATCAGGGGTGGGAGACCCAGTACTTC. Its translation is CASSVDQGWETQYF. This rearrangement joins TRBV11-2 to TRBJ2-5; the D gene is possibly TRBD1 (6 bases). Trimming removed 5 bases at V and 5 bases at J, with 15 bases between. Germline values: CDR1 SGHAT, CDR2 FQNNGV. This CDR3 contains 14 residues.

The rearrangement links TRBV11-2 to TRBJ2-7; D not certain. Germline CDR1 reads SGHAT; CDR2 reads FQNNGV. V was trimmed by 6 bases and J by 0 bases, leaving 6 bases between them. This CDR3 is 12 amino acids long. CDR3 in amino acids: CASRTGSYEQYF. CDR3 sequence (DNA): TGTGCCAGCAGGACCGGCTCCTACGAGCAGTACTTC.

V usage is TRBV28 and J usage is TRBJ2-2, with D possibly being TRBD1 or TRBD2 (5 bases each). The CDR3 has 13 residues. The germline V gene encodes CDR1 MDHEN and CDR2 SYDVKM. The V and J ends lost 2 bases and 7 bases respectively, with 8 bases between them. CDR3 protein: CASSLGGGGELFF. CDR3 nucleotides: TGTGCCAGCAGTTTAGGGGGTGGCGGGGAGCTGTTTTTT.